These 14 T cell receptor beta chains were sequenced from one sample in a study of cytomegalovirus exposure and HLA in healthy donors. The PCR had 60 Vbeta and 13 Jbeta primers. Method: immunoSEQ multiplex PCR; TCRdb's copy keeps in-frame clones and lacks some. The profile covers roughly 240,000 clones, with just under 80% appearing a single time and around 0.45% taken by the ten largest. Sequences were obtained from PBMCs. The receptors here all came from a boy between 10 and 17 years old in good health and CMV-seronegative.

This clone has just a few counts. The rearrangement uses TRBV7-2 and TRBJ1-2; TRBD1 aligns across 8 bases. The CDR3 totals 18 residues. Unmatched junction bases numbered 19, after V lost 3 bases and J lost 7 bases. Per germline, CDR1 SGHTA and CDR2 FQGNSA. For the CDR3, the DNA is TGTGCCAGCAGCTTGCGATTAGGGCAGGGGGCGCTAGTTGGTGGCTACACCTTC. Its translation: CASSLRLGQGALVGGYTF. The full variable domain, rest sourced from reference TRBV7-2 and TRBJ1-2, is GAGVSQSPSNKVTEKGKDVELRCDPISGHTALYWYRQSLGQGLEFLIYFQGNSAPDKSGLPSDRFSAERTGGSVSTLTIQRTQQEDSAVYLCASSLRLGQGALVGGYTFGSGTRLTVV.

V is TRBV7-9 and J is TRBJ1-2; TRBD1 might be the D (6 bases). CDR3 length: 12 amino acids. The V and J ends lost 10 bases and 1 base respectively, with 10 bases between them. Germline assignment: CDR1 SEHNR and CDR2 FQNEAQ (reference sequence). CDR3 sequence (DNA): TGTGCCACCGAGGACAGTAACTATGGCTACACCTTC. It is translated as CATEDSNYGYTF.

The chain is built from TRBV5-1 and TRBJ1-4; D unresolved. CDR3 length equals 14 residues. V gave up 0 bases and J gave up 2 bases, with 5 bases separating them. CDR1 and CDR2 from the germline V gene are SGHRS and YFSETQ. The CDR3 region is CASSLGATNEKLFF. The CDR3 nucleotides are TGCGCCAGCAGCTTGGGCGCGACTAATGAAAAACTGTTTTTT.

The V gene is TRBV10-1, the J gene TRBJ2-7; D remains unclear. Trimming removed 4 bases from V and 3 bases from J, with 13 bases in between. The CDR3 contains 14 residues. Germline V gives CDR1 WNHNN, CDR2 SYGVQD (reference sequence). The CDR3 protein is CASSGKTNYYEQYF. The CDR3 nucleotides read TGCGCCAGCAGTGGGAAGACGAACTACTACGAGCAGTACTTC.

The gene calls are TRBV5-6 and TRBJ1-2; D may be TRBD1 (5 bases). Between the trimmed V and J ends, which lost 4 bases and 4 bases, there was a span of 14 bases. The CDR3 has 14 residues. Germline V lookup: CDR1 SGHDT, CDR2 YYEEEE. This CDR3 is CASSPLGPLYGYTF. As DNA, the CDR3 is TGTGCCAGCAGCCCCCTGGGGCCGCTCTATGGCTACACCTTC.

This clone was observed a few times. The chain links TRBV27 to TRBJ1-1; D unresolved. The V gene's germline CDR1 is MNHEY and CDR2 SMNVEV (reference sequence). Trimming stripped 6 bases from V and 0 bases from J, with 11 bases between. This CDR3 comprises 14 residues. The CDR3 here is CASSRGSMNTEAFF. In DNA form, the CDR3 reads TGTGCCAGCAGCCGGGGTAGCATGAACACTGAAGCTTTCTTT.

The genes are TRBV6-5 and TRBJ1-1; D uncertain. Germline lookup yields CDR1 MNHEY and CDR2 SVGAGI. Trimming cost V 7 bases and J 11 bases, with 14 bases left between them. This CDR3 is built from 11 residues. Here the CDR3 reads CASMALSRAFF. In nucleotides, the CDR3 is TGTGCCAGCATGGCCCTTTCGAGGGCTTTCTTT.

The rearrangement links TRBV7-2 to TRBJ2-2; 7 bases agree with TRBD1. Trimming cost V 5 bases and J 4 bases; bases outside gene matches: 7. Germline V gene sequence: CDR1 SGHTA, CDR2 FQGNSA. This CDR3 is built from 15 residues. The CDR3 is CASSPRDSFTGELFF. The CDR3 nucleotides are TGTGCCAGCAGCCCTAGGGACAGTTTCACCGGGGAGCTGTTTTTT.

The gene calls are TRBV9 and TRBJ1-3; 7 bases line up with TRBD1. The CDR3 spans 17 residues. Germline V gene sequence: CDR1 SGDLS, CDR2 YYNGEE. V lost 2 bases and J lost 0; bases outside the gene matches: 8. DNA for the CDR3: TGTGCCAGCAGCGTTGGGACAGCGCGCACCTCTGGAAACACCATATATTTT. Translated: CASSVGTARTSGNTIYF.

The V call is TRBV29-1, the J call TRBJ1-1, with D unclear. Trimming pared 7 bases from V and 4 bases from J, leaving 16 bases between. There are 13 residues in the CDR3. Per the germline V gene, CDR1 is SQVTM and CDR2 is ANQGSEA. The CDR3 DNA follows: TGCAGCGGCGGGTGGCAGGCGGGCACTGAAGCTTTCTTT. It translates to CSGGWQAGTEAFF.

The rearrangement uses TRBV30 and TRBJ2-7; 8 bases align to TRBD1. This CDR3 has 15 residues. Unmatched junction bases numbered 11, after V lost 0 bases and J lost 7 bases. Germline V gene lookup returns CDR1 GTSNPN and CDR2 SVGIG (reference sequence). DNA of the CDR3: TGTGCCTGGAGTGTACTCCGGGACAGGCCGGGGGAGCAGTACTTC. Its translation is CAWSVLRDRPGEQYF.

The chain has TRBV7-8 and TRBJ1-6; 7 bases fit TRBD1. The V and J ends lost 8 bases and 5 bases, in that order; junction bases with no gene match: 9. Germline-derived CDR1 and CDR2 are SGHVS and FQNEAQ. The length of the CDR3 is 15 residues. CDR3 loop: CASADRVLHNSPLHF. The CDR3 DNA follows: TGTGCCAGCGCTGACAGGGTTCTTCATAATTCACCCCTCCACTTT.

This chain uses TRBV29-1 with TRBJ2-7; 12 nucleotides align to TRBD1. The CDR3 is 14 amino acids. CDR1 and CDR2 from the germline V gene are SQVTM and ANQGSEA. V dropped 3 bases and J dropped 7; count of bases not matched to a gene: 7. In DNA, the CDR3 is TGCAGCGTTGAGCAGGGACAGGGGGCGGGTGAGCAGTACTTC. Protein product: CSVEQGQGAGEQYF.

The chain joins TRBV11-2 to TRBJ1-3; D gene uncertain. The CDR3 covers 12 residues. From germline, CDR1 is SGHAT and CDR2 FQNNGV. V was trimmed by 7 bases and J by 7 bases, leaving 11 bases between them. The CDR3, as DNA: TGTGCCAGCACTCCGGGTTGGAACACCATATATTTT. It translates to CASTPGWNTIYF.